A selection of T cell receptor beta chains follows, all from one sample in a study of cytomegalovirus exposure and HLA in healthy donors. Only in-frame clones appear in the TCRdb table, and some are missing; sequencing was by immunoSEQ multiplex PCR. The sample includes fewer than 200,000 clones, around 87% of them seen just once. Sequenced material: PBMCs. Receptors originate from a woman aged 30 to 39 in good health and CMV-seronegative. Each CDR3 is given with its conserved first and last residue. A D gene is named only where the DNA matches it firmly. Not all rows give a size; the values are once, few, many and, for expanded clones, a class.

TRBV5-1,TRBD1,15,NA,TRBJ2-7,TGCGCCAGCAGCTTCATCCGACAGGGGCCCGCCGAGCAGTACTTC,CASSFIRQGPAEQYF
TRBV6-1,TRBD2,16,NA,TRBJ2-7,TGTGCCAGCAGTGATCGGGCTAGCGGGACGCCCTACGAGCAGTACTTC,CASSDRASGTPYEQYF
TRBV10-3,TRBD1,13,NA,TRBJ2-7,TGTGCCATCAGTGAGGGGGCAGGGGGCGAGCAGTACTTC,CAISEGAGGEQYF
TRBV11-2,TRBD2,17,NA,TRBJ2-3,TGTGCCAGCAGCTTTTTCCCCGCGGGGGGGAGCACAGATACGCAGTATTTT,CASSFFPAGGSTDTQYF
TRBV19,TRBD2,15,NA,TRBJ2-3,TGTGCCAGTAGCAGGTGGGGGGGGTCCACAGATACGCAGTATTTT,CASSRWGGSTDTQYF
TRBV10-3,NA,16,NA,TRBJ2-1,TGTGCCATCAGTGAGCGGGACTTCGCCCCCTACAATGAGCAGTTCTTC,CAISERDFAPYNEQFF
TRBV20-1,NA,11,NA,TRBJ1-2,TGCAGTGTCCCAGACAGTAATGGCTACACCTTC,CSVPDSNGYTF
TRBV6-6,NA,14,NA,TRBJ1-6,TGTGCCAGCAGTTACATACATTATAATTCACCCCTCCACTTT,CASSYIHYNSPLHF
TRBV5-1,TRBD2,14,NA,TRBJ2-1,TGCGCCAGCAGCGATGAGACTAGCCGAATAGTGCAGTTCTTC,CASSDETSRIVQFF
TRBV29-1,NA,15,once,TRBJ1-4,TGCAGCGTTAAACATTCGACTGGAACTAATGAAAAACTGTTTTTT,CSVKHSTGTNEKLFF
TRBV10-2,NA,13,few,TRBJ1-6,TGCGCCAGCAGGGGAGTTGATAATTCACCCCTCCACTTT,CASRGVDNSPLHF
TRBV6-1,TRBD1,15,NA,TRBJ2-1,TGTGCCAGCAGTGCGCGACAGGGTACCTACAATGAGCAGTTCTTC,CASSARQGTYNEQFF
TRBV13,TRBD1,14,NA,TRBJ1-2,TGTGCCAGCAGCTATAGACAGGGAGGTTGGGGCTACACCTTC,CASSYRQGGWGYTF
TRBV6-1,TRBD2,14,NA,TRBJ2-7,TGTGCCAGCCCGCCGGGGGGTAGGTCCTACGAGCAGTACTTC,CASPPGGRSYEQYF
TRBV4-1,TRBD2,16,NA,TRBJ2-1,TGCGCCAGCAGCCATTCTAGCGGGGGGAGCTACAATGAGCAGTTCTTC,CASSHSSGGSYNEQFF
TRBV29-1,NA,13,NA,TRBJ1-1,TGCAGCGTGGAACAGGTCAGCGGGGCTGAAGCTTTCTTT,CSVEQVSGAEAFF
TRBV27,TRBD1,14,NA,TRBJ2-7,TGTGCCAGCAGTTTTCGGGACAGTGGATACGAGCAGTACTTC,CASSFRDSGYEQYF
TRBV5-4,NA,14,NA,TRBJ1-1,TGTGCCAGCAGCTTGGAGCCTGTGAACACTGAAGCTTTCTTT,CASSLEPVNTEAFF
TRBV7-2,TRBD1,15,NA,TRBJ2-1,TGTGCCAGCAGCTTAGATGGGACAGGGTACAATGAGCAGTTCTTC,CASSLDGTGYNEQFF
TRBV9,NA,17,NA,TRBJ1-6,TGTGCCAGCAGCGTAGGGACAGCATCCTCCTATAATTCACCCCTCCACTTT,CASSVGTASSYNSPLHF
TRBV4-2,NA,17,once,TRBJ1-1,TGTGCCAGCAGCCATGGAACGCGGGGGGGAATGAACACTGAAGCTTTCTTT,CASSHGTRGGMNTEAFF
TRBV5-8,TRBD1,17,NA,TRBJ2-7,TGTGCCAGCAGCCGGAGACAGGGACAGGTTATCTCCTACGAGCAGTACTTC,CASSRRQGQVISYEQYF